This is a list of T cell receptor beta chains from one sample in a study of T cell changes during pregnancy in multiple sclerosis. Measured with immunoSEQ multiplex PCR; TCRdb has only the in-frame clones, and not every one. The profile shows 45,000 to 65,000 clones, 80% to 95% of them singletons. Sequences were derived from CD4+ T cells from peripheral blood mononuclear cells, sampled in the third trimester of pregnancy. Receptor source: a female donor with multiple sclerosis, enrolled in a pregnancy study. Each CDR3 is given with its conserved first and last residue. The order of the fields is V gene, clone size, J gene, D gene, CDR3 protein, CDR3 DNA. D genes are given only for firm matches. Rows may omit the clone size; those that give it use once, few, many or a size class.

>TRBV11-2|.|TRBJ2-5|TRBD1
CASSLFKGTGIAQETQYF
TGTGCCAGCAGCTTGTTTAAGGGGACAGGTATTGCCCAAGAGACCCAGTACTTC
>TRBV21-1|once|TRBJ2-7|.
CASSNSGTSYEQYF
TGTGCCAGCAGCAATTCCGGGACTTCCTACGAGCAGTACTTC
>TRBV15|.|TRBJ1-5|.
CATRRGGNVTTRQPQHF
TGTGCCACCAGGCGGGGGGGGAATGTGACGACTCGTCAGCCCCAGCATTTT
>TRBV19|.|TRBJ1-4|.
CASSLPTGANEKLFF
TGTGCCAGTAGCCTCCCGACAGGAGCTAATGAAAAACTGTTTTTT
>TRBV5-1|.|TRBJ2-5|TRBD2
CASSLVGGGETQYF
TGCGCCAGCAGCTTGGTTGGCGGGGGAGAGACCCAGTACTTC
>TRBV19|.|TRBJ1-2|TRBD1
CASSTKGQGAYGYTF
TGTGCCAGTAGTACGAAGGGACAGGGGGCCTATGGCTACACCTTC
>TRBV5-5|.|TRBJ1-1|.
CASSSASGGWGTEAFF
TGTGCCAGCAGCTCAGCTTCCGGAGGTTGGGGTACTGAAGCTTTCTTT
>TRBV7-9|.|TRBJ2-5|.
CASSLEGVLGETQYF
TGTGCCAGCAGCTTAGAGGGGGTCTTGGGGGAGACCCAGTACTTC
>TRBV30|.|TRBJ2-2|.
CAWSAKHQDTGELFF
TGTGCCTGGAGTGCCAAACACCAAGACACCGGGGAGCTGTTTTTT
>TRBV29-1|.|TRBJ2-7|.
CSVTTGASYEQYF
TGCAGCGTAACCACAGGTGCCTCCTACGAGCAGTACTTC
>TRBV4-1|.|TRBJ1-1|.
CASSQGRLRGDTEAFF
TGCGCCAGCAGCCAAGGGAGGCTCAGGGGCGACACTGAAGCTTTCTTT
>TRBV4-1|.|TRBJ2-5|TRBD2
CASSQDSGGSFQETQYF
TGCGCCAGCAGCCAAGATAGCGGGGGCTCCTTCCAAGAGACCCAGTACTTC
>TRBV5-6|.|TRBJ1-1|.
CASSKTAMYTEAFF
TGTGCCAGCAGCAAGACAGCTATGTACACTGAAGCTTTCTTT
>TRBV20-1|.|TRBJ2-1|.
CSARQGNEQFF
TGCAGTGCTAGGCAGGGCAATGAGCAGTTCTTC
>TRBV20-1|.|TRBJ2-5|.
CSATGEVTQYF
TGCAGTGCCACAGGGGAGGTCACCCAGTACTTC
>TRBV10-3|.|TRBJ2-7|TRBD2
CAISALTSGGSYEQYF
TGTGCCATCAGTGCTCTAACTAGCGGGGGCTCCTACGAGCAGTACTTC
>TRBV6-5|.|TRBJ2-3|TRBD2
CASRAWGEGTDTQYF
TGTGCCAGCAGGGCATGGGGGGAGGGGACAGATACGCAGTATTTT
>TRBV7-2|once|TRBJ2-6|TRBD2
CASSFRTSGVSGANVLTF
TGTGCCAGCAGCTTCCGGACTAGCGGGGTGAGCGGGGCCAACGTCCTGACTTTC
>TRBV28|.|TRBJ1-2|.
CASSSRDSFNYGYTF
TGTGCCAGCAGTTCCCGAGACAGCTTTAACTATGGCTACACCTTC
>TRBV4-1|.|TRBJ2-7|TRBD2
CASSQTLAGLSYEQYF
TGCGCCAGCAGCCAAACTCTAGCGGGGTTATCCTACGAGCAGTACTTC
>TRBV19|.|TRBJ2-7|TRBD2
CASSIPSGGTYEQYF
TGTGCCAGTAGTATCCCTAGCGGGGGAACCTACGAGCAGTACTTC
>TRBV19|.|TRBJ2-6|TRBD1
CASSLGQGATGANVLTF
TGTGCCAGTAGTCTGGGACAGGGGGCAACTGGGGCCAACGTCCTGACTTTC
>TRBV4-2|.|TRBJ1-4|.
CASSQAGDDEKLFF
TGTGCCAGCAGCCAAGCGGGGGATGATGAAAAACTGTTTTTT
>TRBV10-3|.|TRBJ2-7|TRBD1
CAISHRGEVYEQYF
TGTGCCATCAGTCACAGGGGCGAGGTCTACGAGCAGTACTTC
>TRBV11-3|.|TRBJ2-5|TRBD2
CASSFHPGGQETQYF
TGTGCCAGCAGCTTTCACCCGGGGGGGCAAGAGACCCAGTACTTC
>TRBV5-6|.|TRBJ1-1|.
CASSLLDRNTEAFF
TGTGCCAGCAGCTTGCTCGACAGAAACACTGAAGCTTTCTTT
>TRBV1|.|TRBJ2-7|.
CTSSQEGDGSGEQYF
TGCACCAGCAGCCAGGAAGGGGACGGAAGCGGGGAGCAGTACTTC
>TRBV7-8|.|TRBJ1-6|.
CASSLGQSSSYNSPLHF
TGTGCCAGCAGCTTAGGGCAGTCTAGCTCCTATAATTCACCCCTCCACTTT
>TRBV28|.|TRBJ2-2|.
CASSFGGTGELFF
TGTGCCAGCAGTTTCGGGGGCACCGGGGAGCTGTTTTTT
>TRBV7-2|.|TRBJ2-1|.
CASSKKTDRYNEQFF
TGTGCCAGCAGCAAAAAAACAGACCGATACAATGAGCAGTTCTTC